Below, 9 T cell receptor beta chains from the same sample are listed, as sequenced in a study of blood T cell repertoires in COVID-19. Sequencing used immunoSEQ multiplex PCR; TCRdb keeps in-frame clones, though not all of them. The sample yields around 170,000 clones, approximately 86% seen once. Sequenced: peripheral blood. These receptors all stem from a man aged 55 to 69 with COVID-19, enrolled during active disease.

This chain uses TRBV9 with TRBJ1-4, with 9 bases matching TRBD1. Germline trimming cut 4 bases from V and 8 bases from J; bases unmatched to any gene: 6. The germline gives CDR1 SGDLS, CDR2 YYNGEE. This CDR3 spans 14 amino acids. CDR3 amino acids: CASSPRTGVEKLFF. CDR3 DNA: TGTGCCAGCAGCCCGCGGACAGGGGTCGAAAAACTGTTTTTT.

This clone was counted between two and nine times. V is TRBV6-2 or TRBV6-3 and J is TRBJ2-3; no reliable D call. The CDR3 runs 14 residues. From germline, CDR1 is MNHEY and CDR2 SVGEGT. The germline V and J ends were trimmed by 0 bases and 0 bases, with 4 bases remaining between them. In nucleotides, the CDR3 is TGTGCCAGCAGTTACTCGAGTAGCACAGATACGCAGTATTTT. Its protein product is CASSYSSSTDTQYF.

This sequence joins TRBV12-5 and TRBJ1-1; D not resolved. Germline V lookup: CDR1 LGHNT, CDR2 FRNRAP. The CDR3 is made up of 14 amino acids. V dropped 3 bases and J dropped 5 bases, with 13 bases sitting between them. CDR3 sequence (DNA): TGTGCTAGTGGTTTCGGAGCCTCTCGGACTGAAGCTTTCTTT. It specifies CASGFGASRTEAFF. The whole variable domain, filled in from reference TRBV12-5 and TRBJ1-1, reads DARVTQTPRHKVTEMGQEVTMRCQPILGHNTVFWYRQTMMQGLELLAYFRNRAPLDDSGMPKDRFSAEMPDATLATLKIQPSEPRDSAVYFCASGFGASRTEAFFGQGTRLTVV.

This clone was detected once. The chain carries TRBV7-9 and TRBJ2-3; 8 nucleotides line up with TRBD1. This CDR3 is built from 15 residues. CDR1 and CDR2 from the germline V gene are SEHNR and FQNEAQ (reference sequence). The ends lost 5 bases at V and 6 bases at J; junction bases unmatched: 10. CDR3 nucleotides: TGTGCCAGCAGCAGGACCCCAGGGGGCAGGGATACGCAGTATTTT. As protein: CASSRTPGGRDTQYF.

V and J are TRBV4-3 and TRBJ1-1; TRBD1 agrees at 8 bases. Germline V lookup: CDR1 LGHNA, CDR2 YSLEER. The trim removed 4 bases at V and 1 base at J, leaving 2 bases unmatched. The CDR3 sequence is 14 residues long. DNA for the CDR3: TGCGCCAGCAGCCTTGGGACAGGGAACACTGAAGCTTTCTTT. Residues: CASSLGTGNTEAFF.

The chain joins TRBV29-1 to TRBJ1-2, with 9 bases matching TRBD1. Germline values: CDR1 SQVTM, CDR2 ANQGSEA. The CDR3 length is 14 residues. V was pared by 3 bases and J by 4 bases, with 6 bases of the junction left unmatched. In DNA, the CDR3 is TGCAGCGTTGAGACAGGGGGAGAGAGCTATGGCTACACCTTC. It encodes CSVETGGESYGYTF.

The genes are TRBV19 and TRBJ1-1; D is possibly TRBD1 (5 bases). Germline loops: CDR1 LNHDA, CDR2 SQIVND (reference sequence). Trimming removed 3 bases at V and 1 base at J, with 15 bases between. The CDR3 length is 16 residues. CDR3 protein: CASSIPPWGENTEAFF. The CDR3 DNA sequence: TGTGCCAGTAGTATTCCTCCGTGGGGGGAGAACACTGAAGCTTTCTTT.

This chain links TRBV3-1 (or the pseudogene TRBV3-2) with TRBJ1-5, with D perhaps TRBD1 (5 bases). V lost 5 bases to trimming and J lost 3 bases, with 20 bases between them. Looked up from germline, CDR1 is LGHDT and CDR2 is YNNKEL (reference sequence). This CDR3 comprises 17 residues. The CDR3 loop is CASSFWQGRGNNQPQHF. The CDR3 bases are TGTGCCAGCAGCTTTTGGCAGGGAAGAGGCAACAATCAGCCCCAGCATTTT.

This rearrangement joins TRBV3-1 (or the pseudogene TRBV3-2) to TRBJ2-1, with 13 bases aligning to TRBD2. This CDR3 spans 17 amino acids. The V segment lost 3 bases and the J segment 7 bases; nucleotides outside the gene matches: 9. Per germline, CDR1 LGHDT and CDR2 YNNKEL (reference sequence). The CDR3 coding sequence is TGTGCCAGCAGCCAGGAAGGACTAGCGGGAGTTCAGAATGAGCAGTTCTTC. Its translation: CASSQEGLAGVQNEQFF.